These T cell receptor beta chains were read from a single sample in a study of CD8 T cells in ankylosing spondylitis. Using its own MiXCR run on the 5' RACE reads, TCRdb lists one record per CDR3 protein. The data hold 350,000 or so distinct CDR3 sequences, with around a tenth observed a single time. The sequenced sample consisted of blood, either unsorted or a sorted T cell fraction (not recorded which). The source is a female donor with ankylosing spondylitis or in good health (not recorded which). CDR3s include the opening cysteine and the closing phenylalanine or tryptophan. D genes are given only for firm matches. Not all rows give a size; the values are once, few, many and, for expanded clones, a class.

V	D	size	J	CDR3	DNA
TRBV20-1	.	many	TRBJ2-5	CSAEKGEGWTQYF	TGCAGTGCCGAAAAAGGAGAGGGCTGGACCCAGTACTTC
TRBV5-6	.	many	TRBJ2-1	CASSPRLPSGSEQFF	TGTGCCAGCTCACCCCGGCTACCCTCAGGGAGTGAGCAGTTCTTC
TRBV29-1	.	few	TRBJ1-4	CSARTATNEKLFF	TGCAGCGCGAGGACAGCAACTAATGAAAAACTGTTTTTT
TRBV20-1	TRBD1	.	TRBJ1-2	CSARGASYGYTF	TGCAGTGCCAGGGGGGCGAGCTATGGCTACACCTTC
TRBV12-3/TRBV12-4	.	many	TRBJ1-3	CASTRTAPGNTIYF	TGTGCCAGCACCAGGACAGCTCCTGGAAACACCATATATTTT
TRBV5-1	TRBD2	many	TRBJ2-3	CASSHGLAGVKDTQYF	TGCGCCAGCAGCCACGGACTAGCGGGAGTGAAAGATACGCAGTATTTT
TRBV5-1	TRBD1	many	TRBJ2-7	CASSRRDRVYEQYF	TGCGCCAGCAGCCGCCGGGACAGGGTTTACGAGCAGTACTTC
TRBV5-6	TRBD2	few	TRBJ2-7	CASSLVGGLLAGGPTDEQYF	TGTGCCAGCAGCTTGGTCGGTGGTCTTCTAGCGGGGGGACCGACGGACGAGCAGTACTTC
TRBV30	.	.	TRBJ2-3	CAWRRRGTQGTDTQYF	TGTGCCTGGAGAAGGAGGGGAACTCAGGGCACAGATACGCAGTATTTT
TRBV28	.	many	TRBJ1-4	CASIAGSRLFF	TGTGCCAGCATCGCTGGTTCTAGGCTGTTTTTT
TRBV6-2/TRBV6-3	.	many	TRBJ2-1	CASSPRRRDMGNEQFF	TGTGCCAGCAGTCCCCGGCGGCGGGATATGGGCAATGAGCAGTTCTTC
TRBV5-5	.	few	TRBJ1-5	CASSQEGFYVNQPQHF	TGTGCCAGCAGCCAAGAGGGATTTTATGTCAATCAGCCCCAGCATTTT
TRBV3-1	.	many	TRBJ2-1	CASRPFGAPEQFF	TGTGCCAGCAGGCCATTTGGTGCCCCCGAGCAGTTCTTC
TRBV12-3/TRBV12-4	.	many	TRBJ2-1	CASSPVVREQFF	TGTGCCAGCAGTCCCGTGGTAAGGGAGCAGTTCTTC
TRBV7-9	.	many	TRBJ2-5	CASSLADEQGVETQYF	TGTGCCAGCAGCTTAGCGGATGAACAGGGCGTGGAGACCCAGTACTTC
TRBV4-2	.	.	TRBJ1-2	CASSQDQQSYGYTF	TGTGCCAGCAGCCAAGATCAACAGTCTTATGGCTACACCTTC
TRBV20-1	.	many	TRBJ2-1	CSQLGRGSDEQFF	TGCTCTCAGCTAGGGCGAGGCAGCGATGAGCAGTTCTTC
TRBV7-2	TRBD1	many	TRBJ1-1	CASRFDRGMNTEAFF	TGTGCCAGCAGGTTTGACAGGGGGATGAACACTGAAGCTTTCTTT
TRBV27	TRBD1	.	TRBJ1-6	CASTPYSGTGNSPLHF	TGTGCCAGCACCCCCTATTCCGGGACAGGGAATTCACCCCTCCACTTT
TRBV29-1	TRBD2	many	TRBJ2-5	CSVFPMAGEETQYF	TGCAGCGTTTTCCCTATGGCGGGAGAAGAGACCCAGTACTTC
TRBV10-3	.	many	TRBJ2-1	CAISDRGRNEQFF	TGTGCCATCAGTGATAGAGGGCGGAATGAGCAGTTCTTC
TRBV11-2	.	.	TRBJ2-5	CASSLAPFEETQYF	TGTGCCAGCAGCTTAGCTCCGTTTGAAGAGACCCAGTACTTC
TRBV12-3/TRBV12-4	TRBD1	many	TRBJ1-2	CASEGQGHGYTF	TGTGCCAGCGAGGGACAGGGTCACGGCTACACCTTC
TRBV25-1	TRBD2	few	TRBJ2-1	CASSVSGGLGDEQFF	TGTGCCAGCAGTGTGTCGGGGGGGCTGGGGGATGAGCAGTTCTTC
TRBV5-1	TRBD1	many	TRBJ2-3	CASSLGLTGLVADTQYF	TGCGCCAGCAGCTTGGGCCTGACAGGGTTGGTGGCAGATACGCAGTATTTT
TRBV5-1	.	many	TRBJ2-2	CASRNRAGAGTGELFF	TGCGCCAGCAGAAATAGAGCAGGGGCCGGAACCGGGGAGCTGTTTTTT
TRBV20-1	.	many	TRBJ2-5	CSAGTSRETQYF	TGCAGTGCCGGGACTTCCCGAGAGACCCAGTACTTC
TRBV7-2	.	many	TRBJ1-4	CASSSRSWGNEKLFF	TGTGCCAGCAGCTCCCGGTCGTGGGGTAATGAAAAACTGTTTTTT
TRBV5-1	TRBD1	many	TRBJ2-3	CASRQGADTQYF	TGCGCCAGCAGACAGGGGGCAGATACGCAGTATTTT
TRBV7-9	.	few	TRBJ1-4	CASTQDGGSNEKLFF	TGTGCCAGTACTCAAGACGGGGGTTCGAATGAAAAACTGTTTTTT
TRBV12-3/TRBV12-4	.	.	TRBJ2-1	CASSPGLDRYNEQFF	TGTGCCAGCAGTCCGGGACTGGACCGCTACAATGAGCAGTTCTTC
TRBV7-9	.	.	TRBJ2-1	CASVVGAVYNEQFF	TGTGCCAGCGTCGTTGGGGCGGTATACAATGAGCAGTTCTTC
TRBV29-1	.	many	TRBJ2-2	CSLETASNTGELFF	TGCAGCCTCGAGACAGCCTCGAACACCGGGGAGCTGTTTTTT
TRBV5-1	.	many	TRBJ2-3	CASSLQEIRTDTQYF	TGCGCCAGCAGCTTACAGGAGATCCGCACAGATACGCAGTATTTT
TRBV28	.	once	TRBJ2-1	CGSSLEYEQFF	TGTGGCAGCAGTTTAGAGTATGAGCAGTTCTTC
TRBV20-1	.	many	TRBJ1-6	CSAPDTRSSPLHF	TGCAGTGCCCCCGATACAAGGTCGTCACCCCTCCACTTT
TRBV20-1	TRBD1	many	TRBJ1-1	CSAREHRGMNTEAFF	TGCAGTGCTAGAGAACACAGGGGGATGAACACTGAAGCTTTCTTT
TRBV19	TRBD1	many	TRBJ2-1	CASKVDRSSYNEQFF	TGTGCCAGTAAGGTGGACAGGAGCTCCTACAATGAGCAGTTCTTC
TRBV15	.	few	TRBJ1-5	CATSRDPLTNQPQHF	TGTGCCACCAGCAGAGATCCTCTGACTAATCAGCCCCAGCATTTT
TRBV5-5	.	many	TRBJ2-3	CASSSLGTDTQYF	TGTGCCAGCAGCTCCCTTGGAACAGATACGCAGTATTTT
TRBV10-2	.	.	TRBJ1-6	CASRDSTGVGTPLHF	TGCGCCAGCAGAGACTCAACAGGAGTTGGGACACCCCTCCACTTT
TRBV7-2	.	many	TRBJ1-5	CASSFGHDQPQHF	TGTGCCAGCAGCTTTGGACACGATCAGCCCCAGCATTTT
TRBV10-3	.	many	TRBJ2-1	CAISEPKRASPVQWLAPEQFF	TGTGCCATCAGTGAGCCAAAGCGAGCCTCCCCCGTACAATGGTTAGCACCTGAGCAGTTCTTC
TRBV10-3	.	many	TRBJ2-7	CAGGWTVYEQYF	TGTGCCGGGGGATGGACGGTCTACGAGCAGTACTTC
TRBV20-1	.	many	TRBJ1-2	CSAPGQPGYGYTF	TGCAGTGCTCCAGGGCAGCCGGGCTATGGCTACACCTTC